The next 25 T cell receptor beta chains were all read from a single sample in a study of blood T cell repertoires in COVID-19. Clones were sequenced by immunoSEQ multiplex PCR, and TCRdb holds only the in-frame ones, with some missing. The sample records about 33,000 clones, approximately 90% being singletons. Sequencing input: peripheral blood. The receptors derive from a human donor with active COVID-19. The donor label of this sample is uncertain.

V is TRBV5-4 and J is TRBJ2-7; TRBD1 aligns across 7 bases. The germline gives CDR1 SGHNT, CDR2 YYREEE (reference sequence). V trimming: 2 bases; J trimming: 0 bases; junction bases outside the gene matches: 8. This CDR3 has 16 residues. The CDR3 region has the DNA TGTGCCAGCAGCTTAAAGCGACAGGGAAACTCCTACGAGCAGTACTTC. This sequence encodes CASSLKRQGNSYEQYF.

This clone was observed a single time. The V gene is TRBV6-6, the J gene TRBJ2-7; TRBD2 matches 11 bases. The CDR3 has 15 residues. Germline V gene lookup returns CDR1 MNHNY and CDR2 SVGAGI (reference sequence). V shed 2 bases, J shed 4 bases, and the junction held 4 bases outside the gene matches. In DNA, the CDR3 is TGTGCCAGCAGTTACCCCGGACTAGCGGGTTACGAGCAGTACTTC. Translated: CASSYPGLAGYEQYF.

The rearrangement links TRBV7-8 to TRBJ2-7; TRBD2 aligns across 7 bases. V lost 5 bases and J lost 3; bases outside the gene matches: 10. This CDR3 contains 15 residues. The germline V gene encodes CDR1 SGHVS and CDR2 FQNEAQ. CDR3 sequence (DNA): TGTGCCAGCAGCCAGGCGCCGGGGGGAGGCTACGAGCAGTACTTC. Translating gives CASSQAPGGGYEQYF.

This clone showed up just once. V gene TRBV6-5 combines with J gene TRBJ1-3, with D possibly TRBD1 on 6 matching bases. V lost 2 bases and J lost 0, with 11 bases in between. The germline CDR1 and CDR2 sequences are MNHEY and SVGAGI. This CDR3 comprises 16 residues. The CDR3 region is CASSYEGVGSGNTIYF. The CDR3 DNA is TGTGCCAGCAGTTACGAGGGGGTCGGCTCTGGAAACACCATATATTTT.

This chain connects TRBV7-9 to TRBJ2-1, with a weak D call TRBD2 (6 bases). Germline CDR1 SEHNR, CDR2 FQNEAQ (reference sequence). V shed 1 base and J shed 7 bases, with 8 bases lying between them. The CDR3 is made up of 13 amino acids. CDR3 sequence (DNA): TGTGCCAGCAGCTTAGGTAGCGGTAATGAGCAGTTCTTC. Amino acids: CASSLGSGNEQFF.

The chain employs TRBV11-3 and TRBJ1-6, with D unclear. The CDR3 is 12 residues long. V lost 0 bases and J 10 bases, leaving 4 bases between the germline ends. Germline lookup yields CDR1 SGHNT and CDR2 YENEEA. CDR3: CASSLDGSPLHF. In nucleotides, the CDR3 is TGTGCCAGCAGCTTAGACGGGTCACCCCTCCACTTT.

This sequence joins TRBV3-1 (or the pseudogene TRBV3-2) and TRBJ2-5; tentative D call: TRBD2 (7 bases). This CDR3 is 16 amino acids long. CDR1 is LGHDT, CDR2 YNNKEL, per germline (reference sequence). Trimming left V 0 bases short and J 5 bases short, with 16 bases between. The CDR3 nucleotides read TGTGCCAGCAGCCAAGATTTGGGGGGGCCAGGGGAGACCCAGTACTTC. It translates to CASSQDLGGPGETQYF.

The chain couples TRBV7-2 to TRBJ2-7; no definite D call. The CDR3 covers 13 residues. The V gene's germline CDR1 is SGHTA and CDR2 FQGNSA. The V end lost 0 bases, the J end lost 7 bases, and 10 bases lay between the germline ends. CDR3 amino acids: CASSLASGIEQYF. The CDR3 DNA is TGTGCCAGCAGCTTAGCCTCAGGCATAGAGCAGTACTTC.

The rearrangement uses TRBV7-9 and TRBJ1-2; D is perhaps TRBD1 (6 bases). The V gene lost 5 bases and the J gene lost 4 bases, with 20 bases spanning the gap. Germline CDR1 and CDR2: SEHNR and FQNEAQ (reference sequence). The CDR3 spans 16 residues. The CDR3 protein is CASSKVRGRESYGYTF. CDR3 nucleotide sequence: TGTGCCAGCAGCAAGGTCAGGGGAAGGGAGAGCTATGGCTACACCTTC.

The chain links TRBV5-6 to TRBJ1-5, with D possibly being TRBD1 (5 bases). Per germline, CDR1 SGHDT and CDR2 YYEEEE. The CDR3 contains 16 residues. Trimming stripped 1 base from V and 1 base from J, with 12 bases between. For the CDR3, the DNA is TGTGCCAGCAGCTTGTCCGGGGGGACGAGCAATCAGCCCCAGCATTTT. Translated: CASSLSGGTSNQPQHF.

V is TRBV7-6 and J is TRBJ2-7, with 7 bases lining up with TRBD2. The V gene's germline CDR1 is SGHVS and CDR2 FNYEAQ. V trimming: 1 base; J trimming: 5 bases; junction bases outside the gene matches: 5. The CDR3 has 14 amino acids. Here the CDR3 DNA reads TGTGCCAGCAGCTTAGGGGAGGGTTCCCACGAGCAGTACTTC. It yields the protein CASSLGEGSHEQYF.

The CDR3 here is CASSEGTVGGYTF. The CDR3 DNA reads as TGTGCCAGCAGTGAAGGGACAGTGGGGGGCTACACCTTC. This chain links TRBV6-1 with TRBJ1-2, with D perhaps TRBD1 (6 bases). The V end lost 1 base, the J end lost 8 bases, and 11 bases lay between the germline ends. This CDR3 contains 13 residues. Germline lookup yields CDR1 MNHNS and CDR2 SASEGT.

This sequence joins TRBV6-2 or TRBV6-3 and TRBJ2-5; D is ambiguous. This CDR3 region has 14 residues. CDR1 and CDR2 from the germline V gene are MNHEY and SVGEGT. Trimming removed 6 bases at V and 1 base at J, with 12 bases between. CDR3 region: CASSRVAAQETQYF. As DNA, the CDR3 is TGTGCCAGCAGCCGAGTAGCAGCCCAAGAGACCCAGTACTTC.

V usage is TRBV7-2 and J usage is TRBJ2-7; 8 bases fit TRBD2. The CDR3 has 13 amino acids. The ends lost 5 bases at V and 6 bases at J; junction bases unmatched: 6. Per the germline V gene, CDR1 is SGHTA and CDR2 is FQGNSA. The CDR3 region is CASSGGLVGEQYF. The CDR3 DNA reads TGTGCCAGCAGCGGGGGACTAGTAGGCGAGCAGTACTTC.

The chain uses TRBV2 and TRBJ2-3; 9 bases align to TRBD2. The CDR3 sequence is 16 residues long. Germline V gene lookup returns CDR1 SNHLY and CDR2 FYNNEI. Unmatched junction bases numbered 9, after V lost 7 bases and J lost 1 base. CDR3 residues: CASKAGGGSGTDTQYF. The DNA of the CDR3 is TGTGCCAGCAAAGCGGGAGGTGGAAGTGGCACAGATACGCAGTATTTT.

The rearrangement joins TRBV4-2 to TRBJ1-2, with D possibly being TRBD1 (6 bases). V shed 0 bases and J shed 4 bases, with 12 bases lying between them. This CDR3 spans 15 amino acids. Germline-derived CDR1 and CDR2 are LGHNA and YNFKEQ. CDR3 nucleotides: TGTGCCAGCAGCCAAGAGGAAAACAGGGTCTATGGCTACACCTTC. Its translation is CASSQEENRVYGYTF.

V is TRBV19 and J is TRBJ1-5; D unclear. V dropped 5 bases and J dropped 3 bases, with 8 bases sitting between them. The V gene's germline CDR1 is LNHDA and CDR2 SQIVND (reference sequence). The CDR3 loop spans 13 amino acids. The CDR3 here is CASSERYNQPQHF. The CDR3, as DNA: TGTGCCAGTAGTGAGCGATACAATCAGCCCCAGCATTTT.

The V and J genes are TRBV10-3 and TRBJ1-2, with TRBD1 identical over 10 bases. The CDR3 contains 14 residues. Looked up from germline, CDR1 is ENHRY and CDR2 is SYGVKD. V was pared by 5 bases and J by 7 bases, with 7 bases of the junction left unmatched. The CDR3 bases are TGTGCCATCAGTTTGGGGGACAGGGGTTCTGGCTACACCTTC. This translates into CAISLGDRGSGYTF.

V is TRBV6-2 or TRBV6-3 and J is TRBJ2-7; D is perhaps TRBD1 (5 bases). The CDR3 runs to 13 residues. The germline V gene has CDR1 MNHEY and CDR2 SVGEGT. Between the trimmed V and J ends, which lost 2 bases and 5 bases, there was a span of 10 bases. The DNA of the CDR3 is TGTGCCAGCAGTTACAGGGGTAAGAACGAGCAGTACTTC. Translating it yields CASSYRGKNEQYF.

The chain joins TRBV6-5 to TRBJ1-3; 8 positions agree with TRBD1. This CDR3 comprises 15 residues. Germline loops: CDR1 MNHEY, CDR2 SVGAGI. The ends lost 6 bases at V and 4 bases at J; junction bases unmatched: 8. DNA of the CDR3: TGTGCCAGCAGCCGTGGACAGGGAGGAGGAAACACCATATATTTT. This translates into CASSRGQGGGNTIYF.

The genes are TRBV11-3 and TRBJ2-7, with 9 bases aligning to TRBD2. Germline V gives CDR1 SGHNT, CDR2 YENEEA. V dropped 1 base and J dropped 6; count of bases not matched to a gene: 7. This CDR3 region has 15 residues. CDR3 DNA sequence: TGTGCCAGCAGCTTAGGGTTGCGGGAGGGGTCCGAGCAGTACTTC. Translating it yields CASSLGLREGSEQYF.

The gene calls are TRBV7-5 and TRBJ1-2; TRBD1, as called in the table, went unchecked against the DNA. TRBV7-5 is labeled a pseudogene. This CDR3 has 14 residues. The CDR3 DNA reads TGTGCCAGAAGCCGGGACATCTCTAACTATGGCTACACCTTC. Amino acid sequence: CARSRDISNYGYTF.

The chain uses TRBV6-5 and TRBJ2-3; 7 bases match TRBD2. V lost 7 bases and J lost 4; bases outside the gene matches: 8. CDR3 length: 14 amino acids. The V gene's germline CDR1 is MNHEY and CDR2 SVGAGI. The CDR3: CASTEGRGPDTQYF. DNA of the CDR3: TGTGCCAGCACCGAGGGGAGGGGACCAGATACGCAGTATTTT.

The rearrangement joins TRBV12-3 or TRBV12-4 to TRBJ1-1; D might be TRBD1 (5 bases). V was shortened by 5 bases and J by 3 bases, with 10 bases between the two germline ends. The CDR3 sequence is 13 residues long. The CDR3 region is CASSRDRYTEAFF. The CDR3 DNA reads as TGTGCCAGCAGTCGCGACAGATACACTGAAGCTTTCTTT.

A few counts support this clone. In DNA form, the CDR3 reads TGTGCCAGCAGCTTTCCTCTATGGGAGGGGACCGGGGAGCTGTTTTTT. Translated: CASSFPLWEGTGELFF. The rearrangement uses TRBV7-2 and TRBJ2-2; 7 bases agree with TRBD2. CDR1 and CDR2 from the germline V gene are SGHTA and FQGNSA. The trim removed 3 bases at V and 5 bases at J, leaving 9 bases unmatched. CDR3 size: 16 residues.